This T cell receptor beta chain was sequenced in a study of blood T cell repertoires in COVID-19. The CDR3 runs to 17 residues. V gave up 4 bases and J gave up 1 base; unmatched junction bases: 11. From germline, CDR1 is SGDLS and CDR2 YYNGEE. Per the original data handling: Amplification of reference gene primers was used by the study to estimate nucleated cell counts. TCRdb's table, derived via immunoSEQ multiplex PCR, lists solely in-frame clones and lacks some. From that table come the V and J calls and clone size; the DNA was used to work out D and trimming. Among some 100,000 clones listed, around nine tenths were seen once.

The sequencing input was peripheral blood. This chain links TRBV9 with TRBJ2-1, with TRBD2 identical over 7 bases. The receptor was isolated from a man aged 50 to 60 with acute or convalescent COVID-19. The CDR3, as DNA: TGTGCCAGCAGCCCACCCGGGGCGGGAGCATCCTACAATGAGCAGTTCTTC. This encodes CASSPPGAGASYNEQFF.